This entry lists 8 T cell receptor beta chains sequenced from one sample in a study of OX40 agonist ivuxolimab in advanced cancers. Measured with immunoSEQ multiplex PCR; TCRdb has only the in-frame clones, and not every one. The data show 15,000 to 20,000 clones, roughly 80% seen once. The sequenced sample was CD4+ or CD8+ T cells sorted from blood, obtained in a trial of the OX40 agonist ivuxolimab. Receptors were obtained from an adult with an advanced solid tumor such as melanoma, head and neck, liver or kidney cancer.

The rearrangement links TRBV7-6 to TRBJ2-1, with 10 bases aligning to TRBD1. This CDR3 is 15 amino acids long. With 5 bases clipped from V and 4 bases from J, the junction kept 5 bases outside the gene matches. Germline V gene data show CDR1 as SGHVS and CDR2 as FNYEAQ. The CDR3 sequence: CASSRQGARYNEQFF. The CDR3 region has the DNA TGTGCCAGCAGCCGACAGGGGGCTAGGTACAATGAGCAGTTCTTC.

The count of this clone is one. The chain is built from TRBV25-1 and TRBJ2-2, with D possibly being TRBD1 (6 bases). Germline values: CDR1 MGHDK, CDR2 SYGVNS. V lost 5 bases and J lost 0, with 10 bases in between. The CDR3 is 15 amino acids. The CDR3 coding sequence is TGTGCCAGCAGTAACTGGGACACGAACACCGGGGAGCTGTTTTTT. Translating it yields CASSNWDTNTGELFF.

This chain links TRBV5-4 with TRBJ2-5, with TRBD1 matching 12 bases. The CDR3 totals 17 residues. Per the germline V gene, CDR1 is SGHNT and CDR2 is YYREEE (reference sequence). J gave up 4 bases and V 4 bases, and 11 bases lay outside the gene matches. The CDR3 nucleotides are TGTGCCAGCAGCCAGGGACAGGGGGCCCGTCATCTAGAGACCCAGTACTTC. Its protein is CASSQGQGARHLETQYF. Based on the CDR3 plus reference TRBV5-4 and TRBJ2-5, the full variable domain is ETGVTQSPTHLIKTRGQQVTLRCSSQSGHNTVSWYQQALGQGPQFIFQYYREEENGRGNFPPRFSGLQFPNYSSELNVNALELDDSALYLCASSQGQGARHLETQYFGPGTRLLVL.

The J gene is TRBJ2-5, the V gene TRBV28; no reliable D call. CDR3 length: 12 residues. The germline V gene has CDR1 MDHEN and CDR2 SYDVKM. Trimming removed 3 bases at V and 1 base at J, with 3 bases between. The CDR3 loop reads CASSFSQETQYF. CDR3 nucleotide sequence: TGTGCCAGCAGTTTTAGCCAAGAGACCCAGTACTTC.

CDR3 nucleotide sequence: TGTGCCAGCAGTCTTAGGGCTAGCGGATTTAACAATGAGCAGTTCTTC. Translation: CASSLRASGFNNEQFF. This chain connects TRBV11-1 to TRBJ2-1, with 7 positions matching TRBD2. Looked up from germline, CDR1 is SGHAT and CDR2 is FQDESV (reference sequence). V shed 6 bases, J shed 5 bases, and the junction held 13 bases outside the gene matches. This CDR3 has 16 amino acids. Full variable domain (missing parts from reference TRBV11-1 and TRBJ2-1): EAEVAQSPRYKITEKSQAVAFWCDPISGHATLYWYRQILGQGPELLVQFQDESVVDDSQLPKDRFSAERLKGVDSTLKIQPAELGDSAMYLCASSLRASGFNNEQFFGPGTRLTVL.

The V call is TRBV7-9, the J call TRBJ2-7; 9 positions agree with TRBD1. This CDR3 region has 17 residues. The germline V gene encodes CDR1 SEHNR and CDR2 FQNEAQ (reference sequence). Trimming cost V 4 bases and J 1 base; bases outside gene matches: 11. The CDR3 nucleotides are TGTGCCAGCAGCTCCCCCCTAAGGACAGGGGCGTCCTACGAGCAGTACTTC. Protein: CASSSPLRTGASYEQYF.

The J gene is TRBJ2-2, the V gene TRBV7-9; no clear D. Trimming removed 3 bases from V and 0 bases from J, with 8 bases in between. CDR3 length: 15 amino acids. Germline V lookup: CDR1 SEHNR, CDR2 FQNEAQ (reference sequence). The chain's CDR3 is CASSLTTTNTGELFF. The CDR3 DNA reads TGTGCCAGCAGCTTGACCACCACGAACACCGGGGAGCTGTTTTTT. Full variable domain (missing parts from reference TRBV7-9 and TRBJ2-2): DTGVSQNPRHKITKRGQNVTFRCDPISEHNRLYWYRQTLGQGPEFLTYFQNEAQLEKSRLLSDRFSAERPKGSFSTLEIQRTEQGDSAMYLCASSLTTTNTGELFFGEGSRLTVL.

This clone appeared once. This chain joins TRBV15 and TRBJ2-1; 7 positions agree with TRBD1. Germline V CDR1 and CDR2: LNHNV, YYDKDF (reference sequence). J gave up 8 bases and V 0 bases, and 7 bases lay outside the gene matches. This CDR3 region has 15 residues. CDR3 protein: CATSRDRQGSDEQFF. As DNA, the CDR3 is TGTGCCACCAGCAGAGATCGACAGGGTAGTGATGAGCAGTTCTTC. The full variable domain, completed using reference TRBV15 and TRBJ2-1, is DAMVIQNPRYQVTQFGKPVTLSCSQTLNHNVMYWYQQKSSQAPKLLFHYYDKDFNNEADTPDNFQSRRPNTSFCFLDIRSPGLGDTAMYLCATSRDRQGSDEQFFGPGTRLTVL.